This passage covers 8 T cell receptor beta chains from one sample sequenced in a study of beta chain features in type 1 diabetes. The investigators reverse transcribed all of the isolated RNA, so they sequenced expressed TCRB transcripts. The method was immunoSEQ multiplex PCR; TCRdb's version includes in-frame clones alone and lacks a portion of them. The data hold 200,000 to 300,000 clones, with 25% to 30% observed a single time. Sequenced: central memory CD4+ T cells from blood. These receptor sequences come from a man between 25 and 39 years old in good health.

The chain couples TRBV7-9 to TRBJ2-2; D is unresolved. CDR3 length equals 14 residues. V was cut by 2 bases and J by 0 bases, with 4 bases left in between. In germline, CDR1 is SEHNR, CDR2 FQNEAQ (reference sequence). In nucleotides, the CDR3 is TGTGCCAGCAGCTTACTGTCGAACACCGGGGAGCTGTTTTTT. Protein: CASSLLSNTGELFF.

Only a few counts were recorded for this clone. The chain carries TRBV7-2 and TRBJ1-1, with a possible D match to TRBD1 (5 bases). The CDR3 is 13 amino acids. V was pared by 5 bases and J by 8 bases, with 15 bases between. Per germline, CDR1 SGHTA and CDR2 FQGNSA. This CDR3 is CASSLDKGLEAFF. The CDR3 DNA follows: TGTGCCAGCAGCCTAGATAAGGGGCTGGAAGCTTTCTTT.

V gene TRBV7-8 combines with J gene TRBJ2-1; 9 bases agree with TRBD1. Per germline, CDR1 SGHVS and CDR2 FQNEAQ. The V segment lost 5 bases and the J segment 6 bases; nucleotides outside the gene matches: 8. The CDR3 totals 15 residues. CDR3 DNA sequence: TGTGCCAGCAGCATTATTCGGGACAGGGCCAATGAGCAGTTCTTC. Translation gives CASSIIRDRANEQFF.

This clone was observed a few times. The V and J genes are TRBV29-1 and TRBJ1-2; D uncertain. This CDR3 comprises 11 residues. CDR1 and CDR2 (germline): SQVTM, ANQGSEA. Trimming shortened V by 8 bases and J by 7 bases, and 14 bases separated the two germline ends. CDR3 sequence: CSQYEASGYTF. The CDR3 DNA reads TGCAGCCAATACGAAGCTTCTGGCTACACCTTC.

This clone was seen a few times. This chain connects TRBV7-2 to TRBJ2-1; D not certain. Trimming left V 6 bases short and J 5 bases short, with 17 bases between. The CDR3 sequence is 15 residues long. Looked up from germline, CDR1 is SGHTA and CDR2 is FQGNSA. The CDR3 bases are TGTGCCAGCAGTAGAGTCAGAGGTACAAACAATGAGCAGTTCTTC. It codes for CASSRVRGTNNEQFF. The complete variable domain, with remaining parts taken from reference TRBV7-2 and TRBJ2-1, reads GAGVSQSPSNKVTEKGKDVELRCDPISGHTALYWYRQSLGQGLEFLIYFQGNSAPDKSGLPSDRFSAERTGGSVSTLTIQRTQQEDSAVYLCASSRVRGTNNEQFFGPGTRLTVL.

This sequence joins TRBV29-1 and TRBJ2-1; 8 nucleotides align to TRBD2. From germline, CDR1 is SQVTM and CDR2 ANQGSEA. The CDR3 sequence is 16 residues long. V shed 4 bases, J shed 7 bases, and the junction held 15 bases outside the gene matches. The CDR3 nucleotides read TGCAGCGTTGGACCCATTGATAGCGGGAAGGGTAATGAGCAGTTCTTC. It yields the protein CSVGPIDSGKGNEQFF.

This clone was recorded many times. The CDR3, as DNA: TGCGCCAGCAGTCAACCTCCTCCGAACACTGAAGCTTTCTTT. This codes for CASSQPPPNTEAFF. This chain links TRBV23-1 with TRBJ1-1, with no clear D. TRBV23-1 falls under the ORF class, with uncertain function. The CDR3 consists of 14 residues. Deletions cut 2 bases from V and 1 base from J, with 8 bases between.

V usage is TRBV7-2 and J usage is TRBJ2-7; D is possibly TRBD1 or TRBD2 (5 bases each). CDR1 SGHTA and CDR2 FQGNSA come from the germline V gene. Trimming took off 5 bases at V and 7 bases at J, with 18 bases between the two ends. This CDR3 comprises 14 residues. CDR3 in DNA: TGTGCCAGCAGCCTCGGGACCGCGTACGCGGAGCAGTACTTC. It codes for CASSLGTAYAEQYF.